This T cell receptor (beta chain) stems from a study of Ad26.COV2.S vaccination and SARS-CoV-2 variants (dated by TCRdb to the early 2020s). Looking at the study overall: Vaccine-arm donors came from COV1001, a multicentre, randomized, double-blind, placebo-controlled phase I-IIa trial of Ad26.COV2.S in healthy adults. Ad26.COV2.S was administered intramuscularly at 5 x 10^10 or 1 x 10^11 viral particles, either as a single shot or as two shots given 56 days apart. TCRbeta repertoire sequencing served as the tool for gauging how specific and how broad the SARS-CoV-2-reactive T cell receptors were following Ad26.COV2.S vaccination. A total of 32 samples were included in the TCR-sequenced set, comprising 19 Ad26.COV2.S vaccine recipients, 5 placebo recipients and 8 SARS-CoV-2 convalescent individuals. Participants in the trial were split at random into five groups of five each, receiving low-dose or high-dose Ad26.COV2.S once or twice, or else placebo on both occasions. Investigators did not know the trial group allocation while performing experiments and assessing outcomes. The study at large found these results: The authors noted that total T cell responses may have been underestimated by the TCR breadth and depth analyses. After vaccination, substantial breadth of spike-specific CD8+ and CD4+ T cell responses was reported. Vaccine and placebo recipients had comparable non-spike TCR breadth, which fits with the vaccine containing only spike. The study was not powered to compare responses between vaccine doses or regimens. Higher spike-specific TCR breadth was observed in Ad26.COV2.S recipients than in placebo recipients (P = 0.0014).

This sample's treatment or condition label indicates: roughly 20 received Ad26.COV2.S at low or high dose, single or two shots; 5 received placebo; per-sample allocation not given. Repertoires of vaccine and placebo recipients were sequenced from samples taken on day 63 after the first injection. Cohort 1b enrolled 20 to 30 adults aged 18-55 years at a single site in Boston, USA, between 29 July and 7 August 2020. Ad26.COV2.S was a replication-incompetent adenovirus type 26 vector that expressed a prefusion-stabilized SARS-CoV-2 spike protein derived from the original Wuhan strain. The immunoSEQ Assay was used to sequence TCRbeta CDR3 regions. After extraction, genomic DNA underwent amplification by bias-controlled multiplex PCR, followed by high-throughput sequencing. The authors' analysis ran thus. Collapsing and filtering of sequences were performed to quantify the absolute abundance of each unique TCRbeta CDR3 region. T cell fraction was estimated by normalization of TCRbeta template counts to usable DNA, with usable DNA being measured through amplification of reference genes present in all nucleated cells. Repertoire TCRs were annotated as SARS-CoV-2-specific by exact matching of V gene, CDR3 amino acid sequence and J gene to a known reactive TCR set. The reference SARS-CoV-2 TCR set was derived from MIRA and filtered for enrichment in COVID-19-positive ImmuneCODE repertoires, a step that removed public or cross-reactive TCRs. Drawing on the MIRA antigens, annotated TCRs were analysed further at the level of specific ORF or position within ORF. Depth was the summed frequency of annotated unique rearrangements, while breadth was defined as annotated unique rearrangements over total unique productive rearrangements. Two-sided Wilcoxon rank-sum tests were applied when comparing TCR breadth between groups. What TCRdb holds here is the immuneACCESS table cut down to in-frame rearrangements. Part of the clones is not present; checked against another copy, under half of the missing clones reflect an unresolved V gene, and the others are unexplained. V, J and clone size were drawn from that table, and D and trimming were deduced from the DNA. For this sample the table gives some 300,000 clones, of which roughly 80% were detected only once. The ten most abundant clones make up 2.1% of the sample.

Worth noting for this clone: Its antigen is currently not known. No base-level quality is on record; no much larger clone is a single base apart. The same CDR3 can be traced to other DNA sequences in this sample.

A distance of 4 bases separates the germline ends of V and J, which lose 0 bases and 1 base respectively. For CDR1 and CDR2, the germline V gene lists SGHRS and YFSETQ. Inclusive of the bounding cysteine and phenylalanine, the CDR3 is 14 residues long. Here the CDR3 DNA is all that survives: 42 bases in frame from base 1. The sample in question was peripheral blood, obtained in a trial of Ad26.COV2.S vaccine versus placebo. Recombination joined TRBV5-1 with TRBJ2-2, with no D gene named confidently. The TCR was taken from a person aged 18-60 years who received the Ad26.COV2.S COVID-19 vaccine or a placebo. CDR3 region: CASSLAGNTGELFF. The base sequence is TGCGCCAGCAGCTTGGCGGGGAACACCGGGGAGCTGTTTTTT.